Shown below are 9 T cell receptor beta chains from a single sample sequenced in a study of blood T cell repertoires in COVID-19. TCRdb keeps only in-frame clones here, not all; method: immunoSEQ multiplex PCR. This table has about 54,000 clones, about 84% appearing once. Sequencing used peripheral blood. The receptors here all came from a man aged 35-49 years with active COVID-19.

This clone has only one observation. The chain has TRBV12-3 or TRBV12-4 and TRBJ1-1, with a tentative D call TRBD1 (5 bases). This CDR3 has 12 amino acids. V shed 5 bases and J shed 9 bases, with 13 bases lying between them. The CDR3 region has the DNA TGTGCCAGCAGTAAGGACATAGGCAAAGCTTTCTTT. Protein: CASSKDIGKAFF.

This chain links TRBV27 with TRBJ2-7; no definite D call. The CDR3 is made up of 13 amino acids. Germline CDR1 and CDR2: MNHEY and SMNVEV (reference sequence). Deletions cut 2 bases from V and 3 bases from J, with 8 bases between. The CDR3 nucleotides are TGTGCCAGCAGTTTAGGCCAGAACTACGAGCAGTACTTC. Amino acids: CASSLGQNYEQYF.

CDR3 residues: CATSSRGTANNEQFF. CDR3 sequence (DNA): TGTGCCACCAGTTCAAGGGGGACAGCGAACAATGAGCAGTTCTTC. The chain couples TRBV24-1 to TRBJ2-1; 7 bases match TRBD1. Trimming took 6 bases from V and 5 from J; bases not matched to a gene: 9. Germline loops: CDR1 KGHDR, CDR2 SFDVKD. The CDR3 contains 15 residues.

This chain links TRBV4-1 with TRBJ2-2; 7 bases fit TRBD2. The CDR3 sequence is 17 residues long. Germline CDR1 reads MGHRA; CDR2 reads YSYEKL. V was pared by 4 bases and J by 5 bases, with 13 bases of the junction left unmatched. The CDR3 DNA follows: TGCGCCAGCAGCCCCTGGCGGGCGGGAGTACGAACCGGGGAGCTGTTTTTT. It is translated as CASSPWRAGVRTGELFF.

This chain's CDR3 is CASSRTGQQETQYF. CDR3 nucleotides: TGTGCCAGCAGCCGTACTGGACAGCAAGAGACCCAGTACTTC. V gene TRBV6-6 combines with J gene TRBJ2-5, with a weak D call TRBD1 (6 bases). V was clipped by 6 bases and J by 2 bases, with 13 bases between them. The CDR3 loop spans 14 amino acids. Germline V lookup: CDR1 MNHNY, CDR2 SVGAGI (reference sequence).

The CDR3 sequence: CASSQGRGSPQHF. The CDR3 DNA reads as TGTGCCAGCAGCCAAGGGCGAGGCTCGCCCCAGCATTTT. The genes are TRBV3-1 (or the pseudogene TRBV3-2) and TRBJ1-5; D remains unclear. The CDR3 spans 13 residues. Germline CDR1 and CDR2: LGHDT and YNNKEL (reference sequence). V lost 1 base and J 9 bases, leaving 10 bases between the germline ends.

The chain is built from TRBV10-2 and TRBJ2-3; D perhaps matches TRBD1 (5 bases). With 10 bases removed from V and 7 bases from J, the gap between germline ends came to 12 bases. CDR3 length equals 11 residues. From germline, CDR1 is WSHSY and CDR2 SAAADI. The CDR3 DNA reads as TGCGCCACCAAGGGGCTCAATACGCAGTATTTT. This sequence encodes CATKGLNTQYF.

The chain uses TRBV3-1 (or the pseudogene TRBV3-2) and TRBJ1-5, with TRBD1 matching 7 bases. CDR1 LGHDT and CDR2 YNNKEL come from the germline V gene (reference sequence). The CDR3 totals 15 residues. V was clipped by 2 bases and J by 6 bases; unmatched bases: 7. The CDR3 spells CASSQTGTVGQPQHF. CDR3 DNA sequence: TGTGCCAGCAGCCAAACTGGGACAGTGGGTCAGCCCCAGCATTTT.

This clone appeared a single time. The V call is TRBV5-4, the J call TRBJ2-3, with D perhaps matching TRBD1 (5 bases). Looked up from germline, CDR1 is SGHNT and CDR2 is YYREEE (reference sequence). V lost 4 bases, J lost 3 bases, and 9 bases lay in between. This CDR3 is built from 13 residues. CDR3 bases: TGTGCCAGCAGCGCCAAGGGGACAGATACGCAGTATTTT. This gives the protein CASSAKGTDTQYF.